Presented here are 15 T cell receptor beta chains from one specimen sequenced in a study of T cell changes during pregnancy in multiple sclerosis. Sequencing used immunoSEQ multiplex PCR; TCRdb keeps in-frame clones, though not all of them. The sample carries about 46,000 clones, around 90% recorded once. This specimen consisted of CD8+ T cells from peripheral blood mononuclear cells, obtained after pregnancy. These receptors all come from a female donor with multiple sclerosis, enrolled in a pregnancy study.

V gene TRBV29-1 combines with J gene TRBJ2-3; D is unresolved. Trimming stripped 0 bases from V and 0 bases from J, with 7 bases between. The CDR3 has 14 residues. Germline V gives CDR1 SQVTM, CDR2 ANQGSEA. The CDR3 sequence: CSVEDNSSTDTQYF. The CDR3 coding sequence is TGCAGCGTTGAAGATAACAGTAGCACAGATACGCAGTATTTT.

The J gene is TRBJ1-1, the V gene TRBV19, with D possibly matching TRBD1 (6 bases). CDR3 length: 15 amino acids. Between the trimmed V and J ends, which lost 5 bases and 1 base, there was a span of 14 bases. Germline V lookup: CDR1 LNHDA, CDR2 SQIVND (reference sequence). CDR3: CASSRSRTANTEAFF. The CDR3 region has the DNA TGTGCCAGTAGTCGATCCAGGACAGCGAACACTGAAGCTTTCTTT.

This chain uses TRBV6-1 with TRBJ1-1; D gene uncertain. This CDR3 has 13 amino acids. CDR1 is MNHNS and CDR2 is SASEGT in the germline V gene. Trimming removed 4 bases at V and 0 bases at J, with 6 bases between. DNA of the CDR3: TGTGCCAGCAGTGTTACATTGAACACTGAAGCTTTCTTT. It translates to CASSVTLNTEAFF.

The chain has TRBV9 and TRBJ1-2, with D hard to call. Trimming took 7 bases from V and 7 from J, leaving 20 bases between them. The CDR3 sequence is 14 residues long. Per germline, CDR1 SGDLS and CDR2 YYNGEE. Written as DNA, the CDR3 is TGTGCCAGCGGTCGAGAGGTTTTTCTCGGTGGCTACACCTTC. This sequence encodes CASGREVFLGGYTF. Based on the CDR3 plus reference TRBV9 and TRBJ1-2, the full variable domain is DSGVTQTPKHLITATGQRVTLRCSPRSGDLSVYWYQQSLDQGLQFLIQYYNGEERAKGNILERFSAQQFPDLHSELNLSSLELGDSALYFCASGREVFLGGYTFGSGTRLTVV.

The rearrangement joins TRBV10-3 to TRBJ1-5; 7 nucleotides match TRBD1. The CDR3 loop spans 14 amino acids. Per germline, CDR1 ENHRY and CDR2 SYGVKD. Losses at the gene ends were 10 bases for V and 5 bases for J; bases not matched to a gene: 11. The CDR3 coding sequence is TGTGCCACCAAGGGGGACAGAGCGGATCAGCCCCAGCATTTT. This translates into CATKGDRADQPQHF.

CDR3 residues: CASSIVGTGNSDIYF. The CDR3 nucleotides are TGTGCCAGTAGTATAGTCGGGACAGGGAACAGCGACATATATTTT. The chain combines TRBV19 with TRBJ1-3; 9 bases match TRBD1. V shed 1 base, J shed 12 bases, and the junction held 10 bases outside the gene matches. Looked up from germline, CDR1 is LNHDA and CDR2 is SQIVND (reference sequence). The CDR3 has 15 amino acids.

The V call is TRBV7-9, the J call TRBJ1-1; the match to TRBD1 covers 7 bases. V lost 5 bases and J lost 2; bases outside the gene matches: 8. The germline gives CDR1 SEHNR, CDR2 FQNEAQ (reference sequence). This CDR3 is built from 15 residues. The DNA of the CDR3 is TGTGCCAGCAGCACTTGGGACAGCCCCAACACTGAAGCTTTCTTT. Protein product: CASSTWDSPNTEAFF.

The chain is built from TRBV27 and TRBJ2-3, with 8 bases matching TRBD2. CDR3 length equals 17 residues. J was trimmed by 3 bases and V by 0 bases; bases with no gene match: 8. Per the germline V gene, CDR1 is MNHEY and CDR2 is SMNVEV (reference sequence). As DNA, the CDR3 is TGTGCCAGCAGTTTATCCTCACTAGCGGTTTTAACAGATACGCAGTATTTT. Encoded protein: CASSLSSLAVLTDTQYF.

The rearrangement joins TRBV6-1 to TRBJ2-3; 10 bases fit TRBD2. The germline V gene encodes CDR1 MNHNS and CDR2 SASEGT. V shed 3 bases, J shed 2 bases, and the junction held 11 bases outside the gene matches. This CDR3 contains 18 residues. CDR3 in amino acids: CASSDWASGRKITDTQYF. The CDR3, as DNA: TGTGCCAGCAGTGATTGGGCTAGCGGGAGAAAGATCACAGATACGCAGTATTTT.

This clone was detected once. V usage is TRBV9 and J usage is TRBJ2-2, with a weak D call TRBD2 (6 bases). V lost 4 bases to trimming and J lost 0 bases, with 13 bases between them. Germline assignment: CDR1 SGDLS and CDR2 YYNGEE. CDR3 length: 16 residues. The DNA for the CDR3 is TGTGCCAGCAGCCCGAGGGACTCTGCGAACACCGGGGAGCTGTTTTTT. This sequence encodes CASSPRDSANTGELFF.

The chain uses TRBV5-1 and TRBJ2-1, with 7 positions matching TRBD1. The germline V gene encodes CDR1 SGHRS and CDR2 YFSETQ. The CDR3 covers 16 residues. V shed 4 bases, J shed 5 bases, and the junction held 12 bases outside the gene matches. CDR3 nucleotide sequence: TGCGCCAGCAGCGTAGACAGGGTGGGGATTAACAATGAGCAGTTCTTC. Protein sequence: CASSVDRVGINNEQFF.

In this sample, this clone turned up once. The V call is TRBV9, the J call TRBJ2-2; tentative D call: TRBD2 (5 bases). Germline V gene lookup returns CDR1 SGDLS and CDR2 YYNGEE. This CDR3 contains 13 residues. V was cut by 3 bases and J by 6 bases, with 9 bases left in between. The CDR3: CASSGRSPGELFF. Here the CDR3 DNA reads TGTGCCAGCAGCGGGAGGAGTCCCGGGGAGCTGTTTTTT.

The V and J genes are TRBV27 and TRBJ2-3; TRBD2 agrees at 8 bases. The ends lost 2 bases at V and 8 bases at J; junction bases unmatched: 9. Germline V CDR1 and CDR2: MNHEY, SMNVEV (reference sequence). The length of the CDR3 is 15 residues. DNA for the CDR3: TGTGCCAGCAGTTTAAGCGGGGGCGTTCCTCTTACGCAGTATTTT. Its translation is CASSLSGGVPLTQYF.

The rearrangement uses TRBV29-1 and TRBJ2-7; a possible D gene is TRBD1 (6 bases). This CDR3 has 16 amino acids. Trimming shortened V by 0 bases and J by 3 bases, and 18 bases separated the two germline ends. Germline assignment: CDR1 SQVTM and CDR2 ANQGSEA. The CDR3 DNA follows: TGCAGCGTTGAAGATCAAAAGCAGAGGGGGAGCTACGAGCAGTACTTC. Translating gives CSVEDQKQRGSYEQYF.

The chain is built from TRBV6-6 and TRBJ2-1; possible D gene TRBD2, 5 bases. The length of the CDR3 is 14 residues. Germline V gene lookup returns CDR1 MNHNY and CDR2 SVGAGI (reference sequence). The V and J ends lost 0 bases and 8 bases respectively, with 11 bases between them. This chain's CDR3 is CASSYSGPGDEQFF. CDR3 sequence (DNA): TGTGCCAGCAGTTACTCTGGGCCCGGGGATGAGCAGTTCTTC.